Below, one T cell receptor beta chain is given with its context. This sample stems from a study of blood T cell repertoires in COVID-19. Study details: PBMCs, B-cell-depleted T cells, or T cells provided the cDNA or gDNA that made up the material.

Participants reported their clinical history, and cohort assignment relied on those reports. How the authors handled the data: By means of reference gene primer amplification, nucleated cell counts were estimated. Assay used: immunoSEQ multiplex PCR; TCRdb lists only in-frame clones, some missing. That table supplies the V and J calls and clone size; D and trimming were determined from the DNA. The sample lists around 310,000 clones; under 90% were seen once. This CDR3 spans 15 amino acids. Trimming cost V 1 base and J 1 base, with 10 bases left between them. Germline loops: CDR1 SGHTA, CDR2 FQGNSA. Specimen: PBMCs or T cells enriched from blood (not recorded which). V usage is TRBV7-2 and J usage is TRBJ1-1; D not certain. The origin of this receptor is a woman in her thirties who had recovered from COVID-19. The CDR3 coding sequence is TGTGCCAGCAGCTTAGTAGACACGACGAACACTGAAGCTTTCTTT. Protein sequence: CASSLVDTTNTEAFF.